The clone carrying this T cell receptor beta chain was counted many times. Its antigen remains unknown. Antiretroviral therapy had run roughly three months, about 14 weeks, before follow-up blood collection. All unsorted peripheral T cells were captured because whole blood was used without fractionation. Exclusions covered tumors, febrile or AIDS-related illness, and hepatitis B or C coinfection. The data were taken from a study of HIV-infected patients and healthy controls. Study-wide points: MAIT alpha-chain CDR3s were frequent in healthy controls, depleted in HIV+.

cDNA was made from 500 ng RNA using alpha and beta constant primers. Each of the alpha and beta chains got its own library through chain-specific third strand synthesis with indices. All rearrangements within a chain used one primer pair; cDNA molecules carried barcodes. MiXCR, applied by TCRdb to the 5' RACE reads, yields one record per CDR3 protein. The table shows fewer than 5,500 distinct CDR3 sequences, with about 8% occurring only once. The germline V and J ends were trimmed by 4 bases and 7 bases, with 10 bases remaining between them. The CDR3 is 12 residues long. CDR1 is MDHEN and CDR2 is SYDVKM in the germline V gene.

This chain joins TRBV28 and TRBJ1-1; D not certain. The sample here was blood, taken during antiretroviral therapy. The clonotype comes from an adult with HIV infection. For the CDR3, the DNA is TGTGCCAGCAGTTCGACGGGAATTGAAGCTTTCTTT. As protein: CASSSTGIEAFF.